This paragraph reports one T cell receptor beta chain. Its antigen is not identified. The germline CDR1 and CDR2 sequences are GTSNPN and SVGIG (reference sequence). The length of the CDR3 is 17 residues. The V gene end was trimmed by 2 bases and the J gene end by 3 bases; junction bases not matched to a gene: 15. The data derive from a study of cytomegalovirus exposure and HLA in healthy donors. Looking at the study overall: For the approximately 430 genotyped donors, about 79% fell within the Caucasian-associated ancestry cluster.

The PCR made use of 60 Vbeta and 13 Jbeta primers. The repertoire was sequenced with immunoSEQ multiplex PCR; TCRdb's copy has only in-frame clones and lacks some. This sample has approximately 200,000 clones, with 75% to 85% found just once. Study-wide points: CMV serostatus was the sole immune exposure information available. Analyses of presence/absence relied on an assumption of roughly uniform sequencing depth across donors. About 87% or about 30% of the time was how often most TCR beta V segments were productive, according to an earlier analysis.

The chain employs TRBV30 and TRBJ1-2; 7 nucleotides line up with TRBD1. Sequencing used PBMCs. This clonotype was obtained from a woman aged 45-65 years in good health and CMV-seronegative. The CDR3 DNA sequence: TGTGCCTGGAGTCCCTTAGGGGCAGGGGGAGGTGACTATGGCTACACCTTC. Its protein product is CAWSPLGAGGGDYGYTF.